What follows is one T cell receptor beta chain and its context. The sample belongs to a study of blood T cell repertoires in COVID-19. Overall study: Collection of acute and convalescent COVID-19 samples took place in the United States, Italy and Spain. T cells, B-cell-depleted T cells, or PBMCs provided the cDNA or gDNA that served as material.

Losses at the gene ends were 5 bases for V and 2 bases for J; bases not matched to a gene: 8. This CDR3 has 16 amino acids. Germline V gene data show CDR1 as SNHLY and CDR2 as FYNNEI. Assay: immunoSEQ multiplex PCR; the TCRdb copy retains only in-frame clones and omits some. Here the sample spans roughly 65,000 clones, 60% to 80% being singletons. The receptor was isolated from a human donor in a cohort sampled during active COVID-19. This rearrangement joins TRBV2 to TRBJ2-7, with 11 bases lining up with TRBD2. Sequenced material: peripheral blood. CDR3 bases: TGTGCCAGCAGTCCGACTAGCGGGGTCCTTACCTACGAGCAGTACTTC. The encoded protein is CASSPTSGVLTYEQYF.